Given below is one TCR beta chain in context. This CDR3 has 16 residues. With V trimmed by 6 bases and J by 0 bases, 7 bases remained unmatched. CDR1 and CDR2 (germline): SNHLY, FYNNEI. As handled by the study authors: Counts of nucleated cells, estimated from reference gene primer amplification, were obtained. Generated by immunoSEQ multiplex PCR, the TCRdb table keeps only in-frame clones and is missing some. The DNA gave D and trimming, while V, J and clone size come from that table. Of 200,000 to 250,000 clones in the sample, 88% were seen once. Residents of about two dozen US areas, aged about 18 to 100 years, made up the participants. The data were obtained in a study of blood T cell repertoires in COVID-19. Study at large: Acute-phase and convalescent COVID-19 samples originated in the United States, Italy and Spain. Nucleic acid was either cDNA or gDNA, and it came from T cells, B-cell-depleted T cells, or PBMCs.

Source material: PBMCs or T cells enriched from blood (not recorded which). This receptor was obtained from a woman aged 25-40 years who had been exposed to COVID-19. The rearrangement uses TRBV2 and TRBJ2-1, with TRBD1 matching over 8 bases. The CDR3: CASSPRTGSSYNEQFF. In DNA form, the CDR3 reads TGTGCCAGCAGCCCCCGGACAGGGAGCTCCTACAATGAGCAGTTCTTC. The full variable domain, completed using reference TRBV2 and TRBJ2-1, is EPEVTQTPSHQVTQMGQEVILRCVPISNHLYFYWYRQILGQKVEFLVSFYNNEISEKSEIFDDQFSVERPDGSNFTLKIRSTKLEDSAMYFCASSPRTGSSYNEQFFGPGTRLTVL.